This T cell receptor beta chain was captured in a study of T cell responses to AZD1222 COVID-19 vaccine. Between the trimmed V and J ends, which lost 2 bases and 6 bases, there was a span of 10 bases. This CDR3 region has 14 residues. Germline CDR1 and CDR2: SGHDN and FVKESK. Measured with immunoSEQ multiplex PCR; TCRdb has only the in-frame clones, and not every one. The data contain approximately 160,000 clones, approximately 88% of them singletons. Worth noting for this clone: Its target is unknown.

Study conclusions and caveats: Donors, mostly white British, included more females; clonal diversity was possibly underestimated. Spike-specific TCR breadth and depth both grew after two AZD1222 doses.

The receptor's source is an adult in good health. The sequencing used peripheral blood, collected on day 0 of AZD1222 vaccination. The chain carries TRBV14 and TRBJ2-2, with a weak D call TRBD2 (5 bases). CDR3 nucleotide sequence: TGTGCCAGCAGCCAAAACGGGGTATCCGGGGAGCTGTTTTTT. This codes for CASSQNGVSGELFF.